This T cell receptor beta chain is drawn from a study of CD8+ T cells in alopecia areata (dated by TCRdb to between 2017 and 2018). Regarding the study in general: Treated patients were enrolled in an open-label pilot trial of oral tofacitinib at 5 to 10 mg twice daily for moderate-to-severe alopecia areata. Patients received tofacitinib for 6 to 18 months and were then followed off drug for 6 months to check for delayed response and recurrence. immunoSEQ multiplex PCR using 35 Vbeta forward primers and 13 Jbeta reverse primers was used to amplify TCRbeta CDR3 regions. On the human side, TCRbeta sequencing was run on scalp tissue and on sorted CD4+ and CD8+ peripheral blood T cells from healthy controls and from alopecia areata patients with either patchy or totalis/universalis disease. Biopsies were taken from tofacitinib-treated patients at baseline and at 4 and 24 weeks of treatment, and a later scalp biopsy was taken in several of the tofacitinib-treated patients. RNA came from the PAXgene miRNA kit for fixed scalp, the miRNeasy kit for PBMCs, and the RNeasy kit for mouse skin. Scalp clonality was compared among normal scalp (n=4), patchy alopecia areata scalp (n=8), and alopecia totalis/universalis scalp (n=8). High-throughput TCRbeta sequencing was used to examine T cell clonal expansion in alopecia areata in both the C3H/HeJ mouse model and human patients. Results and caveats for the whole study, not just this receptor: Unlike mouse skin, where gammadelta T cells dominate, normal human skin contains resident alphabeta T cells that get sequenced too, which complicates analysis of the scalp TCR repertoire. Shared TCR sequences between patients were less evident than in mice, which may be partly attributable to HLA diversity in the patient population. Higher clonality and more expanded CD8+ clones were observed in lesional scalp than in normal scalp, particularly in alopecia totalis/universalis, a finding suggestive of antigenic drive.

This clone has more than one count but fewer than ten. Its binding antigen is unknown. Base quality data are lacking; no much larger clone is found one base away. Libraries came from the immunoSEQ multiplex PCR assay. For TCR sequencing, RNA was extracted from every sample and reverse transcribed into cDNA to serve as template. First-strand cDNA was synthesized with SuperScript III using a 2:1 mix of oligo-dT and random hexamers. A synthetic immune receptor repertoire was used to gauge amplification bias, and whatever bias remained was removed computationally. Processing in the source paper ran as follows. Raw reads were preprocessed to remove errors, and CDR3 was defined according to IMGT conventions as the region from the conserved cysteine to phenylalanine. Clonality was calculated as 1 minus Shannon entropy normalized by log2 of the number of productive unique TCRs. Whether each scalp clone was CD4 or CD8 was inferred by checking scalp TCRbeta sequences against the CD4 and CD8 repertoires from sorted blood. Sourced from immuneACCESS, this table was stored by TCRdb with only in-frame sequences that have V and J called. A share of the clones is absent; for the studies checked, an unresolved V gene accounts for under half, and the remainder has no known explanation. V and J calls and clone size come straight from that table; D and trimming were deduced from the DNA. This sample gives tens of thousands of clones in total; 50% to 75% of them show up just once. The top ten clonotypes cover roughly 15% of the sample.

Reading the label with the study, this specimen's time point is: baseline before oral tofacitinib. Lesional scalp punch biopsies and peripheral blood were obtained from alopecia areata patients. After PBMCs were isolated by density centrifugation and stained for CD3, CD4 and CD8, a FACSAria was used to sort CD4+ and CD8+ T cells. The TCR was taken from a human donor with alopecia areata. The source material was CD8+ T cells sorted from blood, sampled at week 0.

CDR3 region: CASSLTGTAEEQYF. In nucleotides, the sequence is TGTGCCAGCAGCTTGACGGGTACCGCCGAGGAGCAGTACTTC. The chain employs TRBV7-9 and TRBJ2-7, with no confident D gene call. The CDR3 goes from the cysteine to the phenylalanine over 14 residues. Left in the record is the CDR3 DNA by itself, 42 bases read in frame from the first base. V loses 3 bases of germline sequence and J loses 7 bases, and the interval between the two ends is 16 bases. Taken from the germline V gene (reference sequence), the CDR1 and CDR2 loops are SEHNR and FQNEAQ.